This T cell receptor (beta chain) stems from a study of shared clonotypes between healthy human individuals. Method: immunoSEQ multiplex PCR; TCRdb's copy keeps in-frame clones and lacks some. Among about 680,000 clones listed, about two thirds were seen once. The CDR3 length is 16 residues. Germline V lookup: CDR1 GTSNPN, CDR2 SVGIG (reference sequence). This chain uses TRBV30 with TRBJ2-5; maybe TRBD2 (5 bases). The DNA matches TRBJ2-7 better at its end, which makes the J call doubtful. Sequenced material: memory CD4+ T cells sorted from blood. Subset: CD45RA-negative fraction. This receptor was identified in a woman aged 25 to 39 in good health. Written as DNA, the CDR3 is TGTGCCTGGAGTGTACGTGGACGGAGGACCGACTACGAGCAGTACTTC. It specifies CAWSVRGRRTDYEQYF.